Listed below are T cell receptor beta chains from one sample, sequenced in a study of T cells in Graves' hyperthyroidism and ophthalmopathy. TCRdb used MiXCR to reprocess the multiplex PCR reads, holding one entry per CDR3 protein. The sample consists of approximately 400,000 distinct CDR3 sequences, around 14% of them appearing once. Sequencing input: blood. The receptors derive from a woman between 18 and 30 years old with Graves' hyperthyroidism. Each CDR3 is given with its conserved first and last residue. The D gene is left open where the match is weak. Size tells how often a clone was seen (once, few, many) or the class of an expanded clone, and some rows leave it out.

J gene: TRBJ2-3; clone size: many; D gene: .; V gene: TRBV20-1; CDR3 DNA: TGCAGTGCTAGAGATCGGACTTCGGGGGATACGCAGTATTTT; CDR3 protein: CSARDRTSGDTQYF
J gene: TRBJ2-3; clone size: .; D gene: .; V gene: TRBV20-1; CDR3 DNA: TGCAGTGCATCTCTACCCGGCACAGATACGCAGTATTTT; CDR3 protein: CSASLPGTDTQYF
J gene: TRBJ1-2; clone size: many; D gene: TRBD1; V gene: TRBV2; CDR3 DNA: TGTGCCAGCATACCTGGACAGGGACGTGGCTACACCTTC; CDR3 protein: CASIPGQGRGYTF
J gene: TRBJ2-1; clone size: many; D gene: .; V gene: TRBV18; CDR3 DNA: TGTGCCAGCTCACCACCGAGGGGACACTCAAATGAGCAGTTCTTC; CDR3 protein: CASSPPRGHSNEQFF
J gene: TRBJ2-2; clone size: .; D gene: .; V gene: TRBV6-4; CDR3 DNA: TGTGCCAGCAGTTACGTTCTAGGGAACACCGGGGAGCTGTTTTTT; CDR3 protein: CASSYVLGNTGELFF
J gene: TRBJ1-6; clone size: few; D gene: .; V gene: TRBV5-1; CDR3 DNA: TGCGCCAGCAGCTTGAAATACAGGGCTCCGCGGTCACCCCTCCACTTT; CDR3 protein: CASSLKYRAPRSPLHF
J gene: TRBJ2-2; clone size: .; D gene: .; V gene: TRBV6-1; CDR3 DNA: TGTGCCAGCAGGGGACTCCGGACAGGCGGAAACACCGGGGAGCTGTTTTTT; CDR3 protein: CASRGLRTGGNTGELFF
J gene: TRBJ2-7; clone size: many; D gene: .; V gene: TRBV5-5; CDR3 DNA: TGTGCCAGCAGCCCTAATCCGGGGGGCTGGGAGCAGTACTTC; CDR3 protein: CASSPNPGGWEQYF
J gene: TRBJ2-3; clone size: many; D gene: TRBD2; V gene: TRBV24-1; CDR3 DNA: TGTGCCACCAGTGATTCGGGGCTAGCGGGAGTTCGTACAGATACGCAGTATTTT; CDR3 protein: CATSDSGLAGVRTDTQYF
J gene: TRBJ2-1; clone size: many; D gene: .; V gene: TRBV27; CDR3 DNA: TGTGCCAGCAGTTCCCTGAGGGAGCAGTTCTTC; CDR3 protein: CASSSLREQFF
J gene: TRBJ2-2; clone size: few; D gene: TRBD1; V gene: TRBV30; CDR3 DNA: TGTGCCTGGAGTCGGCAGGGGGAAGGGGAGCTGTTTTTT; CDR3 protein: CAWSRQGEGELFF
J gene: TRBJ2-7; clone size: many; D gene: .; V gene: TRBV6-5; CDR3 DNA: TGTGCCAGCAGTTACAGGGCTTCTCCCCTAGGGTACGAGCAGTACTTC; CDR3 protein: CASSYRASPLGYEQYF
J gene: TRBJ2-7; clone size: many; D gene: .; V gene: TRBV5-5; CDR3 DNA: TGTGCCAGCAGCTCGCCCTTCAGGGGCTCCTACGAGCAGTACTTC; CDR3 protein: CASSSPFRGSYEQYF
J gene: TRBJ1-2; clone size: many; D gene: TRBD1; V gene: TRBV28; CDR3 DNA: TGTGCCAGCAGAGCTCGGGGACAGGGCTATGGCTACACCTTC; CDR3 protein: CASRARGQGYGYTF
J gene: TRBJ2-5; clone size: many; D gene: .; V gene: TRBV4-1; CDR3 DNA: TGCGCCAGCAGCCAAGATCGCACTCGTGAGACCCAGTACTTC; CDR3 protein: CASSQDRTRETQYF
J gene: TRBJ1-5; clone size: many; D gene: TRBD1; V gene: TRBV19; CDR3 DNA: TGTGCCAGTAGTATTGGGGGACAGGGTCGGCAGCCCCAGCATTTT; CDR3 protein: CASSIGGQGRQPQHF
J gene: TRBJ1-1; clone size: .; D gene: .; V gene: TRBV13; CDR3 DNA: TGTGCCAGCAGCTTTTCGGAGGGGATGAACACTGAAGCTTTCTTT; CDR3 protein: CASSFSEGMNTEAFF
J gene: TRBJ2-6; clone size: many; D gene: TRBD1; V gene: TRBV18; CDR3 DNA: TGTGCCAGCTCACCGGACAGGGCTGGGGCCAACGTCCTGACTTTC; CDR3 protein: CASSPDRAGANVLTF
J gene: TRBJ2-1; clone size: many; D gene: .; V gene: TRBV29-1; CDR3 DNA: TGCGGGGGGACGGTGAGCTCCTACAATGAGCAGTTCTTC; CDR3 protein: CGGTVSSYNEQFF
J gene: TRBJ1-2; clone size: many; D gene: TRBD1; V gene: TRBV19; CDR3 DNA: TGTGCCAGTAGTATCGGCCAGGGGGCTGGTGGCTACACCTTC; CDR3 protein: CASSIGQGAGGYTF
J gene: TRBJ2-1; clone size: many; D gene: .; V gene: TRBV5-1; CDR3 DNA: TGCGCCAGCAGCCGATATTGGGGTGAGCAGTTCTTC; CDR3 protein: CASSRYWGEQFF
J gene: TRBJ1-6; clone size: many; D gene: .; V gene: TRBV28; CDR3 DNA: TGTGCCAGCAGTTTATGGCTGAGCGGGAATTCACCCCTCCACTTT; CDR3 protein: CASSLWLSGNSPLHF
J gene: TRBJ2-7; clone size: .; D gene: .; V gene: TRBV11-2; CDR3 DNA: TGTGCCAGCAGCTTAGATGGAGACCGTTACTACGAGCAGTACTTC; CDR3 protein: CASSLDGDRYYEQYF
J gene: TRBJ2-3; clone size: many; D gene: TRBD2; V gene: TRBV2; CDR3 DNA: TGTGCCAGCACCAGAGCGGGAACCACAGATACGCAGTATTTT; CDR3 protein: CASTRAGTTDTQYF
J gene: TRBJ2-7; clone size: many; D gene: .; V gene: TRBV20-1; CDR3 DNA: TGCAGTGCTAGACGAGGGACGAGGGATGGGGAGCAGTACTTC; CDR3 protein: CSARRGTRDGEQYF
J gene: TRBJ2-1; clone size: many; D gene: .; V gene: TRBV11-2; CDR3 DNA: TGTGCCAGCAGCTACGGAGTCTATGAGCAGTTCTTC; CDR3 protein: CASSYGVYEQFF
J gene: TRBJ2-2; clone size: many; D gene: .; V gene: TRBV20-1; CDR3 DNA: TGCAGTGCTAGGAGCGTGGGGGAAAACACCGGGGAGCTGTTTTTT; CDR3 protein: CSARSVGENTGELFF
J gene: TRBJ1-2; clone size: many; D gene: .; V gene: TRBV2; CDR3 DNA: TGTGCCAGCAGTGATCAGGGATCCTATGGCTACACCTTC; CDR3 protein: CASSDQGSYGYTF
J gene: TRBJ2-7; clone size: many; D gene: TRBD1; V gene: TRBV27; CDR3 DNA: TGTGCCAGCAGAAGGACAGGGACCTACGAGCAGTACTTC; CDR3 protein: CASRRTGTYEQYF
J gene: TRBJ2-7; clone size: many; D gene: .; V gene: TRBV29-1; CDR3 DNA: TGCAGCGTTGTGGGACGATTCAGCTACGAGCAGTACTTC; CDR3 protein: CSVVGRFSYEQYF
J gene: TRBJ2-7; clone size: few; D gene: .; V gene: TRBV10-3; CDR3 DNA: TGTGCCATCAAATGGGCGGAGGGAGGCGAGCAGTACTTC; CDR3 protein: CAIKWAEGGEQYF
J gene: TRBJ2-7; clone size: many; D gene: .; V gene: TRBV20-1; CDR3 DNA: TGCAGTGCCCCCGACGAGTACTACGAGCAGTACTTC; CDR3 protein: CSAPDEYYEQYF
J gene: TRBJ2-1; clone size: few; D gene: .; V gene: TRBV7-9; CDR3 DNA: TGTGCCAGCAGCTTGGCCATCGGGCGAGATGAGCAGTTCTTC; CDR3 protein: CASSLAIGRDEQFF
J gene: TRBJ2-1; clone size: few; D gene: TRBD2; V gene: TRBV4-1; CDR3 DNA: TGCGCCAGCAGCCGCAACCAGCGGGGGGCCTACAATGAGCAGTTCTTC; CDR3 protein: CASSRNQRGAYNEQFF
J gene: TRBJ2-1; clone size: many; D gene: .; V gene: TRBV7-2; CDR3 DNA: TGTGCCAGCAGCTTAGAACGGAACTCCTACAATGAGCAGTTCTTC; CDR3 protein: CASSLERNSYNEQFF
J gene: TRBJ1-5; clone size: .; D gene: TRBD1; V gene: TRBV2; CDR3 DNA: TGTGCCAGCACCGGGACAGGGGGCCGGGAGACCCAGCATTTT; CDR3 protein: CASTGTGGRETQHF